The source of this TCR beta chain is a study of blood T cell repertoires in COVID-19. Study-level information: Italy, Spain and the United States were the sources of the convalescent and acute COVID-19 samples. From T cells, B-cell-depleted T cells, or PBMCs came the material, which was cDNA or gDNA.

As handled by the study authors: How many nucleated cells were present was estimated from reference gene primer amplification. The assay was immunoSEQ multiplex PCR, and TCRdb's table has in-frame clones only and misses some. V and J calls and clone size follow that table, whereas D and trimming were derived from the DNA. Of some 43,000 clones in the sample, 84% were seen once. The sequenced material came from peripheral blood. The clonotype originates from a middle-aged man with active COVID-19.

The CDR3 DNA follows: TGTGCCAGCAGTCGGGGACTAGCGGGGGGGCCAGCAGCTGATACGCAGTATTTT. Its translation: CASSRGLAGGPAADTQYF. The rearrangement joins TRBV3-1 (or the pseudogene TRBV3-2) to TRBJ2-3; 16 bases align to TRBD2. The trim removed 6 bases at V and 6 bases at J, leaving 12 bases unmatched. The CDR3 is 18 amino acids. Germline V gives CDR1 LGHDT, CDR2 YNNKEL (reference sequence).